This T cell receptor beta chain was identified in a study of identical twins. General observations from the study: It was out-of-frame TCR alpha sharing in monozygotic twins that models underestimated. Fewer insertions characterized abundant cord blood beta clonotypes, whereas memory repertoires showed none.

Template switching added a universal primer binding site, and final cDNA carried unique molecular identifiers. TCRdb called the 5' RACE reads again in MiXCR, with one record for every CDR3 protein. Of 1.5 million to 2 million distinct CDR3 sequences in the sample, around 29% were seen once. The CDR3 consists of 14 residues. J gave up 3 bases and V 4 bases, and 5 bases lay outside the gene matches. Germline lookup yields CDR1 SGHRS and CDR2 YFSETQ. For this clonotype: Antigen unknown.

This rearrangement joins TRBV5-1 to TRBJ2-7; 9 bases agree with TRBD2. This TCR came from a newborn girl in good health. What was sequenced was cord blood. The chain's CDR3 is CASSTGTSRYEQYF. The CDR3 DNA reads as TGCGCCAGCAGCACCGGGACTAGCCGCTACGAGCAGTACTTC.